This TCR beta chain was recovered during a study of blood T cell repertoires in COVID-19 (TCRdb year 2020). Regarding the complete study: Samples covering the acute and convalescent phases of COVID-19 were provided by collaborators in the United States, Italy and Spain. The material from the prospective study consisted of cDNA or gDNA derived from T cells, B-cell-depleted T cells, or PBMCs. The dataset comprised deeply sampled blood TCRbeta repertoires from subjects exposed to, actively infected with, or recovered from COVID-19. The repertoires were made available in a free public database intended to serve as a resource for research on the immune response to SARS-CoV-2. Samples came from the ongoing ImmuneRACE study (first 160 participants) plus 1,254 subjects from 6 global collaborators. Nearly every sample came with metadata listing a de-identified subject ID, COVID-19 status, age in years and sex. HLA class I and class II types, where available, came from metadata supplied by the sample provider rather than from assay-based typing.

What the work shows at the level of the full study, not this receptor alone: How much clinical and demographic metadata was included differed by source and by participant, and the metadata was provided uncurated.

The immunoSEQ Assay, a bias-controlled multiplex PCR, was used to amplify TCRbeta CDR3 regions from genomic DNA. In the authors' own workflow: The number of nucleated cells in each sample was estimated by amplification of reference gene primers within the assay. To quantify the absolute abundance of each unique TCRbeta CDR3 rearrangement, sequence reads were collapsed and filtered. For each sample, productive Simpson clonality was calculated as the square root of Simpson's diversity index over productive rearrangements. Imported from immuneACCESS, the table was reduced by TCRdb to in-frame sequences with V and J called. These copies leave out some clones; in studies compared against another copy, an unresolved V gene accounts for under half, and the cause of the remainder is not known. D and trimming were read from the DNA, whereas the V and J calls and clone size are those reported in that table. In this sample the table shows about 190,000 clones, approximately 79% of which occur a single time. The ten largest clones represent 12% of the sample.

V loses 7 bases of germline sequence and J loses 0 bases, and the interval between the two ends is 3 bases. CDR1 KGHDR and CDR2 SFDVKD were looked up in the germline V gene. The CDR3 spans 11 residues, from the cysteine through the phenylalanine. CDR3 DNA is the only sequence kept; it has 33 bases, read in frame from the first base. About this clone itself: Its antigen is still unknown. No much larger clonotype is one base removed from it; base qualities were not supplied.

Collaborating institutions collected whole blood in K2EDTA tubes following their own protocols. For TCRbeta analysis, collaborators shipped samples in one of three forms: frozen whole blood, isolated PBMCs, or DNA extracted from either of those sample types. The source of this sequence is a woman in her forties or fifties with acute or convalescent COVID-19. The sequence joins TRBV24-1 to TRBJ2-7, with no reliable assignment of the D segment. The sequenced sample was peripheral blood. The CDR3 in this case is CATSNSYEQYF. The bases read TGTGCCACCAGCAACTCCTACGAGCAGTACTTC.